A single sample is the source of the 10 T cell receptor beta chains below, sequenced in a study of shared clonotypes between healthy human individuals. TCRdb's table, derived via immunoSEQ multiplex PCR, lists solely in-frame clones and lacks some. The sample yields roughly 1 million clones, 70% to 80% seen once. Material for sequencing was memory CD4+ T cells sorted from blood. Subset meaning: CD45RA-negative fraction. The receptors here all came from a man between 18 and 35 years old in good health.

This chain connects TRBV5-4 to TRBJ2-7, with D perhaps assigned TRBD1 or TRBD2 (5 bases each). Germline CDR1 SGHNT, CDR2 YYREEE (reference sequence). The CDR3 runs to 14 residues. With 0 bases removed from V and 4 bases from J, the gap between germline ends came to 11 bases. In DNA, the CDR3 is TGTGCCAGCAGCTTGGACGGGACCAAGTACGAGCAGTACTTC. Its protein is CASSLDGTKYEQYF.

This chain joins TRBV6-6 and TRBJ2-2, with D unresolved. V was trimmed by 6 bases and J by 3 bases, leaving 14 bases between them. The CDR3 is made up of 15 amino acids. The germline CDR1 and CDR2 sequences are MNHNY and SVGAGI (reference sequence). The CDR3 sequence: CASSSAKGYTGELFF. The CDR3 region has the DNA TGTGCCAGCAGCTCCGCGAAGGGATACACCGGGGAGCTGTTTTTT.

About this clone: Within the sample, other DNA sequences also encode this same CDR3. The chain links TRBV7-2 to TRBJ2-7; TRBD1 aligns across 8 bases. Germline lookup yields CDR1 SGHTA and CDR2 FQGNSA. Trimming removed 4 bases from V and 1 base from J; junction bases left unmatched: 3. This CDR3 is built from 14 residues. In nucleotides, the CDR3 is TGTGCCAGCAGCTCCCGGGACAGGTCCTACGAGCAGTACTTC. Its translation: CASSSRDRSYEQYF.

The chain links TRBV6-1 to TRBJ1-5; the match to TRBD1 covers 10 bases. This CDR3 contains 15 residues. Germline CDR1 MNHNS, CDR2 SASEGT. Unmatched junction bases numbered 4, after V lost 5 bases and J lost 3 bases. This chain's CDR3 is CASSRGQGFNQPQHF. The CDR3 region has the DNA TGTGCCAGCAGTAGGGGACAGGGGTTCAATCAGCCCCAGCATTTT.

Comment on this clone: This sample also contains other DNA sequences that code for the same CDR3. The chain recombines TRBV7-9 with TRBJ2-3; D is possibly TRBD1 (5 bases). CDR1 is SEHNR and CDR2 is FQNEAQ in the germline V gene (reference sequence). The CDR3 is 15 residues long. V was clipped by 2 bases and J by 0 bases, with 9 bases between them. This CDR3 is CASSLSGHSTDTQYF. In DNA form, the CDR3 reads TGTGCCAGCAGCTTATCTGGACATAGCACAGATACGCAGTATTTT.

The genes are TRBV7-8 and TRBJ2-5, with D perhaps matching TRBD1 (7 bases). The germline V and J ends were trimmed by 5 bases and 4 bases, with 23 bases remaining between them. The CDR3 runs 17 residues. Germline CDR1 reads SGHVS; CDR2 reads FQNEAQ. The CDR3 here is CASSEGRQGGFRETQYF. The CDR3 DNA sequence: TGTGCCAGCAGCGAAGGGCGGCAGGGGGGTTTCCGAGAGACCCAGTACTTC.

This clone was counted between two and nine times. The chain has TRBV5-4 and TRBJ1-2; no definite D call. The germline gives CDR1 SGHNT, CDR2 YYREEE (reference sequence). The CDR3 has 12 residues. V was clipped by 0 bases and J by 13 bases, with 13 bases between them. CDR3: CASSLGPRVGTF. CDR3 coding DNA: TGTGCCAGCAGCTTGGGACCACGGGTCGGCACCTTC.

The chain has TRBV25-1 and TRBJ2-2; 10 bases are shared with TRBD2. The V segment lost 7 bases and the J segment 0 bases; nucleotides outside the gene matches: 5. CDR1 is MGHDK, CDR2 SYGVNS, per germline. The length of the CDR3 is 16 residues. DNA for the CDR3: TGTGCCAGCAAAGATAGCGGGAGGACGAACACCGGGGAGCTGTTTTTT. Translation: CASKDSGRTNTGELFF.

The chain is built from TRBV7-6 and TRBJ2-5; 7 positions match TRBD1. CDR1 SGHVS and CDR2 FNYEAQ come from the germline V gene. With V trimmed by 1 base and J by 4 bases, 9 bases remained unmatched. CDR3 size: 16 residues. This chain's CDR3 is CASSLGPQGLGETQYF. The CDR3, as DNA: TGTGCCAGCAGCTTAGGCCCACAGGGGCTTGGAGAGACCCAGTACTTC.

This chain connects TRBV2 to TRBJ1-3; 7 nucleotides agree with TRBD1. The CDR3 contains 15 residues. V lost 8 bases, J lost 1 base, and 8 bases stayed unmatched. CDR1 SNHLY and CDR2 FYNNEI come from the germline V gene. CDR3 sequence: CASGVTGRSGNTIYF. The CDR3, as DNA: TGTGCCAGCGGTGTGACAGGGAGGTCTGGAAACACCATATATTTT. Full variable domain (rest looked up from reference TRBV2 and TRBJ1-3): EPEVTQTPSHQVTQMGQEVILRCVPISNHLYFYWYRQILGQKVEFLVSFYNNEISEKSEIFDDQFSVERPDGSNFTLKIRSTKLEDSAMYFCASGVTGRSGNTIYFGEGSWLTVV.